The 14 T cell receptor beta chains below were found in one sample sequenced in a study of blood T cells in healthy people across ages. Alongside a J-beta primer mix, a sample-barcoded 5' primer served in a second PCR lasting roughly 6 to 12 cycles. From the 5' RACE reads, TCRdb called clonotypes with MiXCR, one entry per CDR3 protein. The data hold about 1.8 million distinct CDR3 sequences, with around half observed a single time. The sequenced sample consisted of blood. These receptors originate from a woman aged 40 to 49 in good health.

This clonotype has more than one count but fewer than ten. The chain is built from TRBV6-6 and TRBJ2-5; possibly TRBD2 for D (6 bases). The germline V and J ends were trimmed by 7 bases and 1 base, with 22 bases remaining between them. Per the germline V gene, CDR1 is MNHNY and CDR2 is SVGAGI (reference sequence). CDR3 length: 17 amino acids. This CDR3 is CASTPYAAREAQETQYF. The CDR3, as DNA: TGTGCCAGCACCCCTTATGCGGCTAGGGAGGCCCAAGAGACCCAGTACTTC.

This clonotype was detected only once. The rearrangement uses TRBV6-5 and TRBJ2-3; TRBD1 aligns across 7 bases. V was clipped by 6 bases and J by 4 bases; unmatched bases: 10. CDR3 length equals 15 residues. CDR1 and CDR2 from the germline V gene are MNHEY and SVGAGI. CDR3 amino acids: CASRETGSQADTQYF. The CDR3 bases are TGTGCCAGCAGGGAGACAGGGAGTCAGGCAGATACGCAGTATTTT.

The chain combines TRBV6-2 or TRBV6-3 with TRBJ2-3; TRBD1 agrees at 7 bases. The CDR3 is 15 amino acids. Trimming removed 0 bases from V and 6 bases from J; junction bases left unmatched: 6. CDR1 and CDR2 (germline): MNHEY, SVGEGT. The CDR3 DNA follows: TGTGCCAGCAGTTACTCGCCCACAGGGGTCGATACGCAGTATTTT. This codes for CASSYSPTGVDTQYF.

J is TRBJ1-1 and V is TRBV18, with TRBD1 as a possible D gene (5 bases). The CDR3 totals 16 residues. V was clipped by 4 bases and J by 3 bases, with 18 bases between them. Germline CDR1 is KGHSH and CDR2 is LQKENI. The CDR3 sequence is CASSQFRVSMDTEAFF. CDR3 DNA: TGTGCCAGCTCACAATTCAGGGTGTCAATGGACACTGAAGCTTTCTTT.

The gene calls are TRBV6-2 or TRBV6-3 and TRBJ2-3; 7 bases map to TRBD1. This CDR3 region has 17 residues. The germline CDR1 and CDR2 sequences are MNHEY and SVGEGT. The J segment lost 0 bases and the V segment lost 0 bases, leaving 6 bases of the junction unmatched. As DNA, the CDR3 is TGTGCCAGCAGTTACTCGAATCGGACAGGAAGCACAGATACGCAGTATTTT. Its protein product is CASSYSNRTGSTDTQYF.

J is TRBJ2-7 and V is TRBV6-5, with TRBD1 identical over 11 bases. Germline values: CDR1 MNHEY, CDR2 SVGAGI. The CDR3 is 14 amino acids. V trimming: 6 bases; J trimming: 7 bases; junction bases outside the gene matches: 8. The CDR3 DNA sequence: TGTGCCAGCAGCCGGGACAGGGGGTTAGGGGAGCAGTACTTC. Amino acids: CASSRDRGLGEQYF.

As concerns this clonotype: The junction departs from the called germline gene at one end, perhaps through a read error. This CDR3 is CASNQVSVASGANEQFF. The CDR3 DNA reads TGCGCCAGCAACCAAGTTAGCGTGGCTAGCGGGGCCAATGAGCAGTTCTTC. The chain combines TRBV4-3 with TRBJ2-1; 9 nucleotides agree with TRBD2. Germline V lookup: CDR1 LGHNA, CDR2 YSLEER. The CDR3 has 17 amino acids.

The chain joins TRBV28 to TRBJ2-7; D might be TRBD1 (5 bases). The V and J ends lost 6 bases and 12 bases respectively, with 15 bases between them. Germline V CDR1 and CDR2: MDHEN, SYDVKM. This CDR3 spans 11 amino acids. The DNA of the CDR3 is TGTGCCAGCAGGCGCGACAGAAACGCGTACTTC. Amino acid sequence: CASRRDRNAYF.

This clonotype was observed a handful of times. The chain uses TRBV11-1 and TRBJ2-1, with D tentatively TRBD1 or TRBD2 (8 bases each). V lost 5 bases to trimming and J lost 4 bases, with 33 bases between them. Germline lookup yields CDR1 SGHAT and CDR2 FQDESV (reference sequence). The CDR3 sequence is 21 residues long. The CDR3 DNA follows: TGTGCCAGCAGCCCCAGCTCGTCCAGGGGGCCCGAGGGACTAGGATACAATGAGCAGTTCTTC. Translated: CASSPSSSRGPEGLGYNEQFF.

V is TRBV7-2 and J is TRBJ2-3, with D hard to call. CDR3 size: 15 residues. Germline V gene sequence: CDR1 SGHTA, CDR2 FQGNSA. V gave up 5 bases and J gave up 0 bases, with 12 bases separating them. As DNA, the CDR3 is TGTGCCAGCAGCCAAGATCCTACAAGCACAGATACGCAGTATTTT. As protein: CASSQDPTSTDTQYF.

The chain couples TRBV10-3 to TRBJ1-2; the D is unclear. Per germline, CDR1 ENHRY and CDR2 SYGVKD. This CDR3 is built from 13 residues. The V end lost 2 bases, the J end lost 2 bases, and 6 bases lay between the germline ends. CDR3 sequence: CAISEMGNYGYTF. CDR3 coding DNA: TGTGCCATCAGTGAGATGGGCAACTATGGCTACACCTTC.

The rearrangement joins TRBV9 to TRBJ2-4, with D unclear. The CDR3 loop spans 15 amino acids. CDR1 is SGDLS and CDR2 is YYNGEE in the germline V gene. V was clipped by 0 bases and J by 6 bases, with 13 bases between them. CDR3 coding DNA: TGTGCCAGCAGCGTAGGGCCAGAAACAAGAAACATTCAGTACTTC. Encoded protein: CASSVGPETRNIQYF.

The table lists this clonotype with a few counts. V gene TRBV6-2 or TRBV6-3 combines with J gene TRBJ2-1; TRBD2 agrees at 9 bases. The CDR3 extends over 18 amino acids. Germline trimming cut 4 bases from V and 0 bases from J; bases unmatched to any gene: 10. The V gene's germline CDR1 is MNHEY and CDR2 SVGEGT. The DNA of the CDR3 is TGTGCCAGCAGTTCCCCTTCTAGCGGGGCGAGCTCCTACAATGAGCAGTTCTTC. This gives the protein CASSSPSSGASSYNEQFF.

This rearrangement joins TRBV20-1 to TRBJ2-5, with D possibly TRBD2 on 7 matching bases. CDR3 size: 17 residues. V lost 0 bases, J lost 5 bases, and 22 bases lay in between. From germline, CDR1 is DFQATT and CDR2 SNEGSKA (reference sequence). The CDR3 DNA reads TGCAGTGCTAGAGAGGGTTTGGGGGGGGCGTGGTTGGAGACCCAGTACTTC. This gives the protein CSAREGLGGAWLETQYF.